This entry features one TCR beta chain sequence. Its antigen is unidentified. V shed 1 base and J 4 bases; nucleotides not matched to a gene: 2. CDR1 is SGHRS, CDR2 YFSETQ, per germline. The CDR3 sequence is 14 residues long. This specimen belongs to a study of identical twins. TCRdb reanalysed the 5' RACE reads using MiXCR and keeps one entry per CDR3 protein. The sample includes approximately 500,000 distinct CDR3 sequences, 24% of them seen just once. Whole-study findings and limits: Beta clonotypes that were abundant in cord blood contained fewer insertions, a pattern absent from memory repertoires.

The sample was also reused in another study, on T cells expressing NK-cell markers.

Sequencing input: CD4+ T cells sorted from blood. The chain uses TRBV5-1 and TRBJ2-5, with 9 nucleotides matching TRBD2. This receptor was identified in a woman younger than 35 in good health. The CDR3 DNA reads as TGCGCCAGCAGCTTGATAGCGGGAGTAGAGACCCAGTACTTC. Protein sequence: CASSLIAGVETQYF.